The present T cell receptor beta chain was sequenced within a study of blood T cell repertoires in COVID-19. Across the whole study: Nucleic acid was either cDNA or gDNA, and it came from T cells, B-cell-depleted T cells, or PBMCs.

In the original processing: Researchers report that nucleated cell counts were estimated from reference gene primer amplification. The assay was immunoSEQ multiplex PCR, and TCRdb's table has in-frame clones only and misses some. V, J and clone size derive from that table, while D and trimming were established from the DNA sequence. The sample consists of 320,000 or so clones, approximately 91% of them appearing once. Germline loops: CDR1 SEHNR, CDR2 FQNEAQ (reference sequence). This CDR3 has 15 amino acids. V lost 5 bases to trimming and J lost 6 bases; unmatched junction nucleotides: 11. Recovery among Cohort 3 donors was established by two negative PCRs, clearance, or symptom resolution.

Sequenced input: PBMCs or T cells enriched from blood (not recorded which). The receptor's source is a man in his sixties who had recovered from COVID-19. V usage is TRBV7-9 and J usage is TRBJ2-7; 9 bases match TRBD1. The CDR3 loop is CASSPTRQGGGEQYF. The CDR3 DNA follows: TGTGCCAGCAGCCCGACCCGACAGGGGGGAGGCGAGCAGTACTTC. Full variable domain (rest looked up from reference TRBV7-9 and TRBJ2-7): DTGVSQNPRHKITKRGQNVTFRCDPISEHNRLYWYRQTLGQGPEFLTYFQNEAQLEKSRLLSDRFSAERPKGSFSTLEIQRTEQGDSAMYLCASSPTRQGGGEQYFGPGTRLTVT.